Following are 11 T cell receptor beta chains from one sample sequenced in a study of radiotherapy plus CTLA-4 blockade in lung cancer. Only in-frame clones appear in the TCRdb table, and some are missing; sequencing was by immunoSEQ multiplex PCR. This sample has some 33,000 clones, with under 85% found just once. The source material was peripheral blood, sampled from a patient treated with radiotherapy plus ipilimumab. The receptors stem from a human donor with non-small cell lung cancer whose response to radiotherapy plus ipilimumab could not be evaluated.

V gene TRBV6-1 combines with J gene TRBJ1-3; maybe TRBD1 (6 bases). Germline CDR1 is MNHNS and CDR2 is SASEGT. The CDR3 extends over 16 amino acids. Trimming took 5 bases from V and 4 from J, leaving 18 bases between them. The CDR3 sequence is CASSKGGTAGGNTIYF. CDR3 nucleotides: TGTGCCAGCAGTAAAGGGGGGACGGCGGGGGGAAACACCATATATTTT.

The rearrangement links TRBV4-3 to TRBJ2-7; 12 bases fit TRBD2. V trimming: 4 bases; J trimming: 7 bases; junction bases outside the gene matches: 8. The CDR3 spans 15 residues. CDR1 and CDR2 (germline): LGHNA, YSLEER. Here the CDR3 reads CASSLSSGRAEEQYF. DNA for the CDR3: TGCGCCAGCAGCCTCTCTAGCGGGAGGGCCGAAGAGCAGTACTTC.

The chain carries TRBV4-3 and TRBJ2-2; possible D gene TRBD1, 5 bases. Deletions cut 1 base from V and 5 bases from J, with 11 bases between. The CDR3 has 15 amino acids. Germline CDR1 LGHNA, CDR2 YSLEER. This CDR3 reads CASSQGMGRTGELFF. DNA of the CDR3: TGCGCCAGCAGCCAAGGGATGGGGCGGACCGGGGAGCTGTTTTTT.

For this clone: One junction end does not reproduce the germline sequence, and a read error may be involved. The chain links TRBV5-1 to TRBJ2-7; D tentatively reads TRBD1 or TRBD2 (5 bases each). In germline, CDR1 is SGHRS, CDR2 YFSETQ. The CDR3 is made up of 15 amino acids. The CDR3 bases are TGCGCCAGCAGATTGGGGGTAGCTCTCTCCTACGAGCAGTACTTC. The encoded protein is CASRLGVALSYEQYF.

The V call is TRBV6-5, the J call TRBJ2-7, with no clear D. V lost 6 bases, J lost 0 bases, and 12 bases lay in between. CDR1 is MNHEY, CDR2 SVGAGI, per germline. This CDR3 has 14 amino acids. In nucleotides, the CDR3 is TGTGCCAGCAGGAGTCCCGGGTTCTCCTACGAGCAGTACTTC. This encodes CASRSPGFSYEQYF.

The genes are TRBV19 and TRBJ2-7, with 8 bases lining up with TRBD2. The CDR3 is 15 residues long. Unmatched junction bases numbered 8, after V lost 4 bases and J lost 3 bases. Germline-derived CDR1 and CDR2 are LNHDA and SQIVND (reference sequence). The chain's CDR3 is CASSTTGTRIYEQYF. CDR3 sequence (DNA): TGTGCCAGTAGTACTACCGGGACTAGGATCTACGAGCAGTACTTC.

In this sample, this clone turned up a few times. The V call is TRBV15, the J call TRBJ1-2, with D uncertain. The CDR3 is 12 amino acids. Trimming removed 5 bases at V and 2 bases at J, with 6 bases between. CDR1 LNHNV and CDR2 YYDKDF come from the germline V gene (reference sequence). The chain's CDR3 is CATSSGNYGYTF. The CDR3 DNA follows: TGTGCCACCAGCTCCGGGAACTATGGCTACACCTTC.

The gene calls are TRBV6-1 and TRBJ1-4, with D perhaps matching TRBD1 (6 bases). The CDR3 extends over 16 amino acids. Germline V gives CDR1 MNHNS, CDR2 SASEGT. Trimming left V 3 bases short and J 3 bases short, with 14 bases between. The CDR3 DNA sequence: TGTGCCAGCAGTGAGAGAATGGGGGCGTCTAATGAAAAACTGTTTTTT. The encoded protein is CASSERMGASNEKLFF.

This chain uses TRBV5-1 with TRBJ2-7; the D gene is possibly TRBD1 (6 bases). The CDR3 covers 15 residues. Trimming removed 2 bases at V and 3 bases at J, with 15 bases between. Looked up from germline, CDR1 is SGHRS and CDR2 is YFSETQ. The CDR3: CASSFGPGELYEQYF. The CDR3 bases are TGCGCCAGCAGCTTTGGGCCAGGGGAACTCTACGAGCAGTACTTC.

The chain recombines TRBV30 with TRBJ2-5; D might be TRBD1 (5 bases). CDR1 and CDR2 from the germline V gene are GTSNPN and SVGIG (reference sequence). Deletions cut 3 bases from V and 3 bases from J, with 11 bases between. The length of the CDR3 is 13 residues. CDR3 residues: CAWRGLFKETQYF. CDR3 nucleotide sequence: TGTGCCTGGAGGGGGCTTTTTAAAGAGACCCAGTACTTC.

This clone was seen a handful of times. The gene calls are TRBV11-2 and TRBJ2-5; D is ambiguous. Trimming took 2 bases from V and 1 from J, leaving 5 bases between them. The CDR3 sequence is 13 residues long. Looked up from germline, CDR1 is SGHAT and CDR2 is FQNNGV. For the CDR3, the DNA is TGTGCCAGCAGCTTACCGAGCCAAGAGACCCAGTACTTC. Translating it yields CASSLPSQETQYF.